The present TCR beta chain was sequenced within a study of regulatory T cells in long-lasting Graves disease. General study findings and limits: What was studied was peripheral blood only, and not thyroid tissue.

V gave up 8 bases and J gave up 11 bases, with 15 bases separating them. CDR1 and CDR2 from the germline V gene are SNHLY and FYNNEI. The CDR3 runs to 11 residues. CDR3-region Arm-PCR and iRepertoire HTBI primers produced the TCR beta libraries. TCRdb re-called the multiplex PCR reads through MiXCR, storing one row per CDR3 protein. The table has approximately 400,000 distinct CDR3 sequences, about 15% seen once. This clonotype has only a few counts. Its specificity is not known. Being one base from a much bigger clone, this may be a read error. The sample's time point: newly diagnosed GD, antithyroid drugs for less than 3 months. Preparation of the TCR library used RNA extracted from PBMCs. The sample was also linked to a second study, of T cells in Graves' hyperthyroidism and ophthalmopathy. That work adds: The study enrolled patients aged 18 to 65 with newly diagnosed hyperthyroidism of under 2 months' duration.

This sample comprised peripheral blood mononuclear cells (PBMCs), obtained at new diagnosis, from a patient treated with antithyroid drugs. This chain joins TRBV2 and TRBJ1-1; D uncertain. This clonotype was sampled from a woman under 40 with Graves disease. CDR3 nucleotides: TGTGCCAGCGGCCAACAAGTATTTGCTTTCTTT. Translation gives CASGQQVFAFF.